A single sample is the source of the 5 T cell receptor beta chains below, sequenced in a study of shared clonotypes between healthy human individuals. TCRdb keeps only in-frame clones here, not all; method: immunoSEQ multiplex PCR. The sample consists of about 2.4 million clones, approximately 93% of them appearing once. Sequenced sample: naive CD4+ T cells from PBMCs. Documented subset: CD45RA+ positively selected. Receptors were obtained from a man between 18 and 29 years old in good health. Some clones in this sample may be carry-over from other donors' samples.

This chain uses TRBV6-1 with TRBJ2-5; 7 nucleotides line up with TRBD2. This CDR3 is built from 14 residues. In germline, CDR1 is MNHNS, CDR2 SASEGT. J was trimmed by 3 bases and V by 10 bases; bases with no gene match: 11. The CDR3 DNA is TGTGCCACATCATACAGCGGGGCCGAAGAGACCCAGTACTTC. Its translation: CATSYSGAEETQYF.

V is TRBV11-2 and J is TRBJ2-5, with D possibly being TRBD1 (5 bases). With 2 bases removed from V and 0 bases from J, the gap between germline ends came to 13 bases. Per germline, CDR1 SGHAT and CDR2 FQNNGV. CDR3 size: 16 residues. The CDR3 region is CASSLPLDSYQETQYF. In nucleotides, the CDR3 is TGTGCCAGCAGCTTACCTCTCGACAGTTACCAAGAGACCCAGTACTTC.

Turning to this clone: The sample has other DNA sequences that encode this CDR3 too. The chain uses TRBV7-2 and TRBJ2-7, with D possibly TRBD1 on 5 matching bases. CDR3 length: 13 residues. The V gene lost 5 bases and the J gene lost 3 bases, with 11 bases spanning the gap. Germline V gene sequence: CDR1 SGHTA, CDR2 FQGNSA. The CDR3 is CASSRDRYYEQYF. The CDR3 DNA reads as TGTGCCAGCAGCCGCGACAGATACTACGAGCAGTACTTC.

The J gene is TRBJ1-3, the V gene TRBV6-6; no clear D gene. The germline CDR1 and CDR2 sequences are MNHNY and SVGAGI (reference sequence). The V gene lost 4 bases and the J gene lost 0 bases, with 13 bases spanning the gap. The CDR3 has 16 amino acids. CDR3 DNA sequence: TGTGCCAGCAGTTCCCCCGGCGGCCCCTCTGGAAACACCATATATTTT. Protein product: CASSSPGGPSGNTIYF.

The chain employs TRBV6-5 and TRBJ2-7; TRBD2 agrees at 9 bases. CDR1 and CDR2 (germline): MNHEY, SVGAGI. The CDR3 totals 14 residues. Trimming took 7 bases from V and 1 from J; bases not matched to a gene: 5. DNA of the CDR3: TGTGCCAGCACTCTGACTAGCGGATCCTACGAGCAGTACTTC. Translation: CASTLTSGSYEQYF.